The T cell receptor beta chain described here comes from a study of blood T cell repertoires in COVID-19. Overall study: Both acute and convalescent COVID-19 samples were obtained from the United States, Italy and Spain.

This clone was seen a handful of times. The germline V gene encodes CDR1 SEHNR and CDR2 FQNEAQ (reference sequence). The CDR3 totals 13 residues. V was pared by 2 bases and J by 6 bases, with 10 bases between. Assay: immunoSEQ multiplex PCR; the TCRdb copy retains only in-frame clones and omits some. Of 150,000 or so clones listed, just under 85% are singletons. The specimen was peripheral blood. The clonotype originates from a man aged 40-50 years who had recovered from COVID-19. The gene calls are TRBV7-9 and TRBJ1-2; D is perhaps TRBD1 (5 bases). CDR3 sequence: CASSLIGGHGYTF. The CDR3 region has the DNA TGTGCCAGCAGCTTAATCGGGGGTCATGGCTACACCTTC.